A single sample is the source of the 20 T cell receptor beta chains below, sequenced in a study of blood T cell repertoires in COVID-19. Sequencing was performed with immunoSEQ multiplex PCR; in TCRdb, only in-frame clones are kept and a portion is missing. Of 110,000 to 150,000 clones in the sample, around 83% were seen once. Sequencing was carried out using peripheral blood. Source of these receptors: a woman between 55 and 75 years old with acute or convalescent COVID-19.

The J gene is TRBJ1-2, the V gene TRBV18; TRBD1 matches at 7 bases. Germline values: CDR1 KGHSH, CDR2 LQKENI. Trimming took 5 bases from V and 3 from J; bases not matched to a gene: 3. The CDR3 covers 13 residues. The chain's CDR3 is CASSTTGDYGYTF. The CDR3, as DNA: TGTGCCAGCTCAACAACAGGGGACTATGGCTACACCTTC. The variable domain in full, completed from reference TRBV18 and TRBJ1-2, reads NAGVMQNPRHLVRRRGQEARLRCSPMKGHSHVYWYRQLPEEGLKFMVYLQKENIIDESGMPKERFSAEFPKEGPSILRIQQVVRGDSAAYFCASSTTGDYGYTFGSGTRLTVV.

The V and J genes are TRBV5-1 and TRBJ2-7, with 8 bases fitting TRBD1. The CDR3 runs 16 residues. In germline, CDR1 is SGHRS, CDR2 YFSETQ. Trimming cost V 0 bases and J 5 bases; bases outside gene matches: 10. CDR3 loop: CASSLVGQAPWNEQYF. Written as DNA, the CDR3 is TGCGCCAGCAGCTTGGTGGGACAGGCCCCTTGGAACGAGCAGTACTTC.

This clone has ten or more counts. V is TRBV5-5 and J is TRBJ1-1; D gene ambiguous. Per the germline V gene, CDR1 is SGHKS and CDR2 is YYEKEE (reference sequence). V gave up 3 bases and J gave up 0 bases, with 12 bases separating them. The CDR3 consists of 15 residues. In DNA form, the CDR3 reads TGTGCCAGCAGCTGGCGGGCTAGCTTGAACACTGAAGCTTTCTTT. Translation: CASSWRASLNTEAFF.

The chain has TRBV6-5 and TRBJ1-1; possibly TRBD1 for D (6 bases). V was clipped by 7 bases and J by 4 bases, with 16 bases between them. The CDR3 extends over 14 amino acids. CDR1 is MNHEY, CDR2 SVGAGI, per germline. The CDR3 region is CASTSMQGSTEAFF. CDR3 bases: TGTGCCAGCACTTCCATGCAGGGGAGCACTGAAGCTTTCTTT.

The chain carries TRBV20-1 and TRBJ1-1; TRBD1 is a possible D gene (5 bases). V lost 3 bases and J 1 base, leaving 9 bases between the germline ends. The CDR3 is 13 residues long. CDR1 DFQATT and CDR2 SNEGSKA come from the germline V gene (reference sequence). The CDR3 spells CSASPRANTEAFF. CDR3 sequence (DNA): TGCAGTGCTAGTCCCAGGGCGAACACTGAAGCTTTCTTT.

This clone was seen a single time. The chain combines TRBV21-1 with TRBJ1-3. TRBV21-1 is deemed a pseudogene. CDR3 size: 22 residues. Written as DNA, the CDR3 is TGTGCCAGCAGCAAAGCGCTCCATTTTAAGGGGGGGCGAAGAAAATCTGGAAACACCATATATTTT. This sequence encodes CASSKALHFKGGRRKSGNTIYF.

CDR3 nucleotide sequence: TGTGCCAGTAGTGAGAGCTACTACAGGGGCACCGGGGAGCTGTTTTTT. It specifies CASSESYYRGTGELFF. The gene calls are TRBV19 and TRBJ2-2, with TRBD1 matching 7 bases. The V and J ends lost 5 bases and 4 bases, in that order; junction bases with no gene match: 10. The germline gives CDR1 LNHDA, CDR2 SQIVND (reference sequence). This CDR3 region has 16 residues.

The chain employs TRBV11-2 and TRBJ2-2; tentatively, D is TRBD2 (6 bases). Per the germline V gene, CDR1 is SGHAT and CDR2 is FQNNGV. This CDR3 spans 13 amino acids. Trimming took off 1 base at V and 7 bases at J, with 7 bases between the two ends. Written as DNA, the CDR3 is TGTGCCAGCAGCTTAGCGGAGGGCGGGGAGCTGTTTTTT. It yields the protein CASSLAEGGELFF.

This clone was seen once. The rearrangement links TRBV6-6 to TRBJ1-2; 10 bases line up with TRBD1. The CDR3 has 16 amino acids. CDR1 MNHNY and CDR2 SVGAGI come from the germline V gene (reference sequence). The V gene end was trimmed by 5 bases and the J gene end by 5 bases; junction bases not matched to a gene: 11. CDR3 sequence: CASSGKRQGAGYGYTF. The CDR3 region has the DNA TGTGCCAGCAGTGGCAAGAGACAGGGGGCAGGTTATGGCTACACCTTC.

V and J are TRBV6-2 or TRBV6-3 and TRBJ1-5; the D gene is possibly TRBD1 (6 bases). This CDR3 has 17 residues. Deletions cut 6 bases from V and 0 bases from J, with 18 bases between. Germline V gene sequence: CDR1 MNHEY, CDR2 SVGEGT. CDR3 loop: CASSRWGQGYSNQPQHF. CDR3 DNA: TGTGCCAGCAGCCGGTGGGGGCAGGGTTATAGCAATCAGCCCCAGCATTTT.

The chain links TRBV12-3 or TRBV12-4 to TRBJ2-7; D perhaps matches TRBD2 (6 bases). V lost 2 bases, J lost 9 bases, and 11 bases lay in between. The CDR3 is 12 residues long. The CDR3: CASSLIWGVQYF. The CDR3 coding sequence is TGTGCCAGCAGTTTAATTTGGGGGGTGCAGTACTTC.

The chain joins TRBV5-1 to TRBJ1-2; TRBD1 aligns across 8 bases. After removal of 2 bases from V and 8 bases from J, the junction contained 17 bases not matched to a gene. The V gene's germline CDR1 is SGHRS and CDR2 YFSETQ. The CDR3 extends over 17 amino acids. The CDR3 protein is CASSLGLSGTGGGGYTF. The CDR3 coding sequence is TGCGCCAGCAGCTTAGGTCTTTCCGGGACAGGTGGCGGGGGCTACACCTTC.

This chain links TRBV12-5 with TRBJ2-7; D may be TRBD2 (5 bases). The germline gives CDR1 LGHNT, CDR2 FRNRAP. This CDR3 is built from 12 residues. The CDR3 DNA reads TGTGGCAGTGGGAGAGGATCCTACGAGCAGTACTTC. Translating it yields CGSGRGSYEQYF.

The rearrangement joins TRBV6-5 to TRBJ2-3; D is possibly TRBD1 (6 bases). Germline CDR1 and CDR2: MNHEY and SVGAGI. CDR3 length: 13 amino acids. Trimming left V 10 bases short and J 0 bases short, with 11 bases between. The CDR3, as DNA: TGTGCCATCTCACAGGGCAGCACAGATACGCAGTATTTT. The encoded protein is CAISQGSTDTQYF.

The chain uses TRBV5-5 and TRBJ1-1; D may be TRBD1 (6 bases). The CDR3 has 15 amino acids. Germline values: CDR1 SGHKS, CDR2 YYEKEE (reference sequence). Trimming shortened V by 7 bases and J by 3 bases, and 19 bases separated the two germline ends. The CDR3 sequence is CASGQGTRLHTEAFF. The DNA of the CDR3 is TGTGCCAGCGGCCAGGGGACCCGTCTTCACACTGAAGCTTTCTTT.

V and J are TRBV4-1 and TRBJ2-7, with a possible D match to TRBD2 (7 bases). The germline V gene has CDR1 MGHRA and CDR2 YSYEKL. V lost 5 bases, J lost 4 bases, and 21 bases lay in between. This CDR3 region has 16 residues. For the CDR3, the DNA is TGCGCCAGCAGCTTCAGGGCGGGGGCCAGGGAGTACGAGCAGTACTTC. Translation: CASSFRAGAREYEQYF.

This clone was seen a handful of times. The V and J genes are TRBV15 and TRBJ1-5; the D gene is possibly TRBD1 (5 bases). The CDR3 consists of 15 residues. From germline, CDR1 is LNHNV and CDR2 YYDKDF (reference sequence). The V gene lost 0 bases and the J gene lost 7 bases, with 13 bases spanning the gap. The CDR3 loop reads CATSRDYQGGQPQHF. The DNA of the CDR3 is TGTGCCACCAGCAGAGATTATCAGGGTGGACAGCCCCAGCATTTT.

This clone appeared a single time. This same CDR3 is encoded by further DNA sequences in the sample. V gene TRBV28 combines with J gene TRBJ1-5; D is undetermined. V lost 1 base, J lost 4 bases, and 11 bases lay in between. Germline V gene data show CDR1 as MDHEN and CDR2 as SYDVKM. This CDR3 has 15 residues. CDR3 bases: TGTGCCAGCAGTTTATCGTTGGCCGGGAATCAGCCCCAGCATTTT. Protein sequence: CASSLSLAGNQPQHF.

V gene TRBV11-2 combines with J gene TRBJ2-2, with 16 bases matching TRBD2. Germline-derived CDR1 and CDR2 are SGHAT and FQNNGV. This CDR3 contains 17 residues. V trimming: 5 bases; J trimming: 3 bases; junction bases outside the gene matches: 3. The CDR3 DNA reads TGTGCCAGCAGCCGGGGACTAGCGGGGGGGCACACCGGGGAGCTGTTTTTT. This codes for CASSRGLAGGHTGELFF.

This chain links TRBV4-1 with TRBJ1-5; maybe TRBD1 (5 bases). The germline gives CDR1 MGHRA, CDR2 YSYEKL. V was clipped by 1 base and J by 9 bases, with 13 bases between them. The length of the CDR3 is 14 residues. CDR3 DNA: TGCGCCAGCAGCCAAGCGGGGGTACCATGGCCCCAGCATTTT. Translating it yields CASSQAGVPWPQHF.